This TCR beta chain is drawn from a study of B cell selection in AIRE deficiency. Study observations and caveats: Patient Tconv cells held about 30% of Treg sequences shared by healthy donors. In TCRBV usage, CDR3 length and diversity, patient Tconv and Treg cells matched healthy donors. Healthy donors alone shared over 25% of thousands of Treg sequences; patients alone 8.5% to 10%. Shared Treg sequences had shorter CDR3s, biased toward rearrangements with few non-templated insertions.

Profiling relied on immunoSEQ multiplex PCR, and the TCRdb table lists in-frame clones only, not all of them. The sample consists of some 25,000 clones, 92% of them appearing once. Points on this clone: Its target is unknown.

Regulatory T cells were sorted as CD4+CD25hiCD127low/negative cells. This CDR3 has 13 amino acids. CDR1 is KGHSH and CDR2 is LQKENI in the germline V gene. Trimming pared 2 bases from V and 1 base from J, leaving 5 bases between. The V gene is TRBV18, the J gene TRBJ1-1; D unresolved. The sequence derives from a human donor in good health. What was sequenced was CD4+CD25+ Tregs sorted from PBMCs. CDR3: CASSPSGNTEAFF. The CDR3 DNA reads TGTGCCAGCTCACCATCGGGGAACACTGAAGCTTTCTTT.